Following are 2 T cell receptor beta chains from one sample sequenced in a study of blood T cell repertoires in COVID-19. Generated by immunoSEQ multiplex PCR, the TCRdb table keeps only in-frame clones and is missing some. The sample lists about 160,000 clones; 75% to 90% were seen once. The sequenced sample consisted of PBMCs or T cells enriched from blood (not recorded which). These receptors originate from an older woman who had recovered from COVID-19.

The chain recombines TRBV3-1 (or the pseudogene TRBV3-2) with TRBJ2-5; 7 nucleotides line up with TRBD2. The CDR3 is 15 residues long. V gave up 0 bases and J gave up 2 bases; unmatched junction bases: 3. The germline gives CDR1 LGHDT, CDR2 YNNKEL (reference sequence). CDR3 nucleotides: TGTGCCAGCAGCCAAGAGGGGCGGGGGCAAGAGACCCAGTACTTC. Translation: CASSQEGRGQETQYF.

V is TRBV5-4 and J is TRBJ2-5; TRBD2 agrees at 8 bases. CDR3 length: 16 residues. The germline gives CDR1 SGHNT, CDR2 YYREEE (reference sequence). After removal of 4 bases from V and 4 bases from J, the junction contained 12 bases not matched to a gene. The CDR3 reads CASSTGSGAWGETQYF. In nucleotides, the CDR3 is TGTGCCAGCAGCACGGGTAGCGGGGCCTGGGGAGAGACCCAGTACTTC. The whole variable domain, filled in from reference TRBV5-4 and TRBJ2-5, reads ETGVTQSPTHLIKTRGQQVTLRCSSQSGHNTVSWYQQALGQGPQFIFQYYREEENGRGNFPPRFSGLQFPNYSSELNVNALELDDSALYLCASSTGSGAWGETQYFGPGTRLLVL.